This is a list of T cell receptor beta chains from one sample in a study of lymphopenia after photon versus proton radiotherapy. TCRdb's table, derived via immunoSEQ multiplex PCR, lists solely in-frame clones and lacks some. Among about 26,000 clones listed, around 85% were seen once. Sequencing was performed on peripheral blood, taken from a patient treated with photon-based radiotherapy. The receptors were sampled from a man aged 30 to 45 with gastric cancer. The CDR3 runs from the conserved cysteine through the conserved F or W. Each record gives: clone size, V gene, D gene, J gene, CDR3 DNA, CDR3 protein. The D gene is left open where the match is weak. Clone size is shown for a subset of rows, as once, few, many or a class of expanded clone.

size: NA
V: TRBV7-2
D: TRBD2
J: TRBJ2-2
DNA: TGTGCCAGCAGCCCGGGACTAGCGGGGAACACCGGGGAGCTGTTTTTT
CDR3: CASSPGLAGNTGELFF

size: NA
V: TRBV11-2
D: NA
J: TRBJ1-6
DNA: TGTGCCAGCAGCTCGGGTGATTCACCCCTCCACTTT
CDR3: CASSSGDSPLHF

size: NA
V: TRBV10-1
D: NA
J: TRBJ2-3
DNA: TGCGCCAAGAGATGGGGGGACCGGGTAGGAGATACGCAGTATTTT
CDR3: CAKRWGDRVGDTQYF

size: once
V: TRBV6-1
D: NA
J: TRBJ2-7
DNA: TGTGCCAGCAGACAGGAGGGCAACTACGAGCAGTACTTC
CDR3: CASRQEGNYEQYF

size: NA
V: TRBV11-2
D: NA
J: TRBJ2-1
DNA: TGTGCCAGCAGCTTTTCCTCTCGCGGCAATGAGCAGTTCTTC
CDR3: CASSFSSRGNEQFF

size: few
V: TRBV6-5
D: NA
J: TRBJ1-6
DNA: TGTGCCAGCCTAGGGCGGGAAACCCTCCACTTT
CDR3: CASLGRETLHF

size: NA
V: TRBV7-2
D: TRBD2
J: TRBJ2-1
DNA: TGTGCCAGCAGCTTAAGCTCTAGCGGGAGTTTTAATGAGCAGTTCTTC
CDR3: CASSLSSSGSFNEQFF

size: NA
V: TRBV19
D: TRBD1
J: TRBJ2-7
DNA: TGTGCCAGTAGTATAATACCCGGGACAGGGGTTGACGAGCAGTACTTC
CDR3: CASSIIPGTGVDEQYF

size: NA
V: TRBV6-5
D: NA
J: TRBJ1-1
DNA: TGTGCCAGCAGTGAAATCACTGAAGCTTTCTTT
CDR3: CASSEITEAFF

size: once
V: TRBV19
D: TRBD1
J: TRBJ2-5
DNA: TGTGCCAAAAGACAGGGGGGGGATGAGACCCAGTACTTC
CDR3: CAKRQGGDETQYF

size: NA
V: TRBV4-1
D: NA
J: TRBJ2-3
DNA: TGCGCCAGCAGGACCGGGCCAGAGCGCACAGATACGCAGTATTTT
CDR3: CASRTGPERTDTQYF

size: NA
V: TRBV28
D: NA
J: TRBJ1-5
DNA: TGTGCCAGCAGAGTACAGGGAGGGGGCAATCAGCCCCAGCATTTT
CDR3: CASRVQGGGNQPQHF

size: NA
V: TRBV19
D: TRBD1
J: TRBJ2-1
DNA: TGTGCCAGTAGTAGGGACAGATCTAGGACAGAGTTCTTC
CDR3: CASSRDRSRTEFF

size: NA
V: TRBV7-8
D: NA
J: TRBJ1-1
DNA: TGTGCCAGCAGCTTTTCCGAGGGGGTCACTGAAGCTTTCTTT
CDR3: CASSFSEGVTEAFF

size: few
V: TRBV4-3
D: NA
J: TRBJ1-6
DNA: TGCGCCAGCAGTCCAAGATTAGAGGCTTCACCCCTCCACTTT
CDR3: CASSPRLEASPLHF

size: once
V: TRBV19
D: TRBD1
J: TRBJ2-1
DNA: TGTGCCAGTAGCCCGGACAGGGAGTACTACAATGAGCAGTTCTTC
CDR3: CASSPDREYYNEQFF

size: NA
V: TRBV11-2
D: NA
J: TRBJ1-5
DNA: TGTGCCAGCAGCTTAGTTGGAGAGACGCGGGGCAATCAGCCCCAGCATTTT
CDR3: CASSLVGETRGNQPQHF

size: medium-sized
V: TRBV7-2
D: NA
J: TRBJ2-2
DNA: TGTGCCAGCAGCCCGACTAGTTGGGACACCGGGGAGCTGTTTTTT
CDR3: CASSPTSWDTGELFF

size: NA
V: TRBV19
D: TRBD1
J: TRBJ1-5
DNA: TGTGCCAGTAGTACCCATCCTATGGACAGGCCCCCCCAGCCCCAGCATTTT
CDR3: CASSTHPMDRPPQPQHF

size: NA
V: TRBV12-5
D: NA
J: TRBJ2-7
DNA: TGTGCTAGTGGTTTTACCCCCGCGTACGAGCAGTACTTC
CDR3: CASGFTPAYEQYF

size: NA
V: TRBV7-3
D: TRBD2
J: TRBJ2-1
DNA: TGTGCCAGCAGCGCTCGGACTAGCGGATTCAATGAGCAGTTCTTC
CDR3: CASSARTSGFNEQFF

size: NA
V: TRBV5-1
D: NA
J: TRBJ2-5
DNA: TGCGCCAGCAGCTTGCGGGGGGCGAAGGAAGAGACCCAGTACTTC
CDR3: CASSLRGAKEETQYF

size: once
V: TRBV5-4
D: TRBD1
J: TRBJ1-2
DNA: TGTGCCAGCAGCTTTGACGCGGGACAGAGGCTTTATGGCTACACCTTC
CDR3: CASSFDAGQRLYGYTF

size: NA
V: TRBV11-3
D: TRBD2
J: TRBJ2-2
DNA: TGTGCCAGCAGCTTAGACCGGACTAGCGGTGTCAAGAGAACCGGGGAGCTGTTTTTT
CDR3: CASSLDRTSGVKRTGELFF

size: NA
V: TRBV4-1
D: TRBD1
J: TRBJ2-7
DNA: TGCGCCAGCAGCCAAGATTGGACAGGGGGCGACGAGCAGTACTTC
CDR3: CASSQDWTGGDEQYF

size: NA
V: TRBV19
D: NA
J: TRBJ1-4
DNA: TGTGCCAGTAGTATTTTGAGCACAGGGTATGAAAAACTGTTTTTT
CDR3: CASSILSTGYEKLFF

size: NA
V: TRBV5-6
D: NA
J: TRBJ2-7
DNA: TGTGCCAGCAGCTTGGAGGCGCGCGAGCAGTACTTC
CDR3: CASSLEAREQYF

size: medium-sized
V: TRBV2
D: NA
J: TRBJ1-1
DNA: TGTGCCAGCAATCAACAGATGAACACTGAAGCTTTCTTT
CDR3: CASNQQMNTEAFF

size: NA
V: TRBV29-1
D: NA
J: TRBJ1-2
DNA: TGCAGCGTTACCCGGGACGGGAACTATGGCTACACCTTC
CDR3: CSVTRDGNYGYTF

size: NA
V: TRBV11-3
D: NA
J: TRBJ2-1
DNA: TGTGCCAGCAGCCCCAATGGGGGGGCATTAAATGAGCAGTTCTTC
CDR3: CASSPNGGALNEQFF

size: NA
V: TRBV6-5
D: TRBD1
J: TRBJ1-1
DNA: TGTGCCAGCAGTTCAGTGACAGGGGAGACTGAAGCTTTCTTT
CDR3: CASSSVTGETEAFF

size: NA
V: TRBV5-4
D: NA
J: TRBJ1-2
DNA: TGTGCCAGCAGCCCGGTAAAATCGGGTTTGGGTTATGGCTACACCTTC
CDR3: CASSPVKSGLGYGYTF

size: NA
V: TRBV2
D: NA
J: TRBJ2-7
DNA: TGTGCCAGCAGAGAAATGGGGGTCTCCTACGAGCAGTACTTC
CDR3: CASREMGVSYEQYF

size: NA
V: TRBV19
D: NA
J: TRBJ2-5
DNA: TGTGCCAGTAGCCAGGACCGAGAGTCCGCAAGACGGGCCCAGTACTTC
CDR3: CASSQDRESARRAQYF

size: NA
V: TRBV11-3
D: NA
J: TRBJ1-1
DNA: TGTGCCAGCAGCTTAAATCCGGGGGACACTGAAGCTTTCTTT
CDR3: CASSLNPGDTEAFF

size: NA
V: TRBV4-1
D: NA
J: TRBJ1-1
DNA: TGCGCCAGCAGCCAAATCAGGGAGGGCACTGAAGCTTTCTTT
CDR3: CASSQIREGTEAFF

size: NA
V: TRBV27
D: NA
J: TRBJ2-6
DNA: TGTGCCAGCAGCCCCCGGGGGGCGACTGGGGCCAACGTCCTGACTTTC
CDR3: CASSPRGATGANVLTF

size: NA
V: TRBV13
D: TRBD2
J: TRBJ2-1
DNA: TGTGCCAGCAGCCGACCACCCGGGACTAGTTATATTGGTGAGCAGTTCTTC
CDR3: CASSRPPGTSYIGEQFF

size: NA
V: TRBV27
D: NA
J: TRBJ2-3
DNA: TGTGCCAGCAGTCCCACGACCTCCTCGGGGCAGTATTTT
CDR3: CASSPTTSSGQYF

size: NA
V: TRBV11-3
D: NA
J: TRBJ2-5
DNA: TGTGCCAGCAGCTTAAATAGCAGGGACGGAGAGACCCAGTACTTC
CDR3: CASSLNSRDGETQYF

size: NA
V: TRBV5-1
D: TRBD2
J: TRBJ2-1
DNA: TGCGCCAGCAGCATTACGGGACTAGCGGGAGTCAATGAGCAGTTCTTC
CDR3: CASSITGLAGVNEQFF

size: few
V: TRBV4-2
D: TRBD1
J: TRBJ2-7
DNA: TGTGCCAGCAGCTCCGCCGGGACAGCCGTATACGAGCAGTACTTC
CDR3: CASSSAGTAVYEQYF

size: NA
V: TRBV4-1
D: TRBD2
J: TRBJ2-7
DNA: TGCGCCAGCAGCCAAGAAAAAGGGACTAGCGGATACGAGCAGTACTTC
CDR3: CASSQEKGTSGYEQYF

size: NA
V: TRBV7-2
D: NA
J: TRBJ1-2
DNA: TGTGCCAGCAGTTTTGCCATTGGATCCTATGGCTACACCTTC
CDR3: CASSFAIGSYGYTF

size: NA
V: TRBV27
D: NA
J: TRBJ1-2
DNA: TGTGCCAGCAGCCGATATCCGGGCGGAAATTATGGCTACACCTTC
CDR3: CASSRYPGGNYGYTF

size: NA
V: TRBV9
D: NA
J: TRBJ2-2
DNA: TGTGCCAGCAGCGTACGGGACAGCATCACCAGGGGAGGCGCCGGGGAGCTGTTTTTT
CDR3: CASSVRDSITRGGAGELFF

size: NA
V: TRBV5-6
D: TRBD2
J: TRBJ2-3
DNA: TGTGCCAGCAGCTTGAGGGCGGGGGAGGGCACAGATACGCAGTATTTT
CDR3: CASSLRAGEGTDTQYF

size: NA
V: TRBV9
D: TRBD1
J: TRBJ2-4
DNA: TGTGCCAGCAGCAATCGCCGGGACAGGGAACTAGCCAAAAACATTCAGTACTTC
CDR3: CASSNRRDRELAKNIQYF